This is a list of T cell receptor beta chains from one sample in a study of primary melanoma T cells and metastatic recurrence. Some clones are missing from TCRdb's copy, which holds only in-frame ones; the method was immunoSEQ multiplex PCR. The profile shows roughly 730 clones, roughly four fifths of them singletons. Sequencing was carried out using melanoma tumor tissue. These receptors all stem from a human donor with melanoma. Both conserved end residues are part of each CDR3. Fields, in order: J gene, V gene, D gene, clone size, CDR3 DNA, CDR3 protein. A D gene is named only where the DNA matches it firmly. Expanded clones get a size class; other rows say once, few or many, or leave the size out.

>TRBJ1-1|TRBV19|NA|NA
TGTGCCAGTAGTATAGCCCAGTCTGAAGCTTTCTTT
CASSIAQSEAFF
>TRBJ1-2|TRBV19|TRBD1|NA
TGTGCCAGTAGCCCCCGCGCAGGGGGTGGCTACACCTTC
CASSPRAGGGYTF
>TRBJ1-1|TRBV6-8|NA|NA
TGTGCCAGCAGTTACTCTAAAGGGGCCGGTTACACTGAAGCTTTCTTT
CASSYSKGAGYTEAFF
>TRBJ1-4|TRBV6-8|NA|NA
TGTGCCAGCAGATCCTCCTCAGGCGGGGAAAAACTGTTTTTT
CASRSSSGGEKLFF
>TRBJ2-7|TRBV30|NA|NA
TGTGCCGGTGTGGGTTTAGGGAATTCCTACGAGCAGTACTTC
CAGVGLGNSYEQYF
>TRBJ2-7|TRBV6-7|NA|NA
TGTGCCAGCAGCATTATGGGGATCTACGAGCAGTACTTC
CASSIMGIYEQYF
>TRBJ2-2|TRBV6-8|TRBD2|NA
TGTGCCAGCAACCGACGCTTGACTAGCGGGGGGGCCGGGGAGCTGTTTTTT
CASNRRLTSGGAGELFF
>TRBJ2-7|TRBV10-1|NA|NA
TGCGCCAGCAGTGAGTCGTACAGTCCCTACGAGCAGTACTTC
CASSESYSPYEQYF
>TRBJ2-1|TRBV11-3|NA|few
TGTGCCAGCAGCTTAGTCTCTGTGGGGGTTGAGCAGTTCTTC
CASSLVSVGVEQFF
>TRBJ1-3|TRBV5-1|NA|once
TGCGCCAGCAGTGGGGCCAGCTCTGGAAACACCATATATTTT
CASSGASSGNTIYF
>TRBJ2-3|TRBV18|NA|once
TGTGCCAGCTCGCCGAACACTAGCACAGATACGCAGTATTTT
CASSPNTSTDTQYF
>TRBJ1-6|TRBV6-8|NA|NA
TGTGCCAGCAGTTCCGTCTATAATTCACCCCTCCACTTT
CASSSVYNSPLHF
>TRBJ1-3|TRBV5-1|NA|NA
TGCGCCAGCAGCTTGGGGGAGCTCTCTGGAAACACCATATATTTT
CASSLGELSGNTIYF
>TRBJ1-2|TRBV27|NA|NA
TGTGCCAGCAGTTTATCTAGGAGGGACCGACCCTATGGCTACACCTTC
CASSLSRRDRPYGYTF
>TRBJ1-1|TRBV6-8|NA|NA
TGTGCCAGCAGAGCGACAGCGAACACTGAAGCTTTCTTT
CASRATANTEAFF
>TRBJ2-1|TRBV11-3|TRBD2|once
TGTGCCAGCAGCCCCCATGCGGCGGGAGTCTACAATGAGCAGTTCTTC
CASSPHAAGVYNEQFF
>TRBJ2-1|TRBV5-1|TRBD2|few
TGCGCCAGCAGCTCGGCGGGGGGTTACAATGAGCAGTTCTTC
CASSSAGGYNEQFF
>TRBJ2-2|TRBV19|TRBD1|NA
TGTGCCAGTAGTGGGGACAGGGGGCTGATGGGAGCCGGGGAGCTGTTTTTT
CASSGDRGLMGAGELFF
>TRBJ1-5|TRBV6-8|TRBD1|NA
TGTGCCAGCAGGCCCCAAGGGACAGATAATCAGCCCCAGCATTTT
CASRPQGTDNQPQHF
>TRBJ1-6|TRBV6-8|NA|NA
TGTGCCAGCAGTTACCAGAGCTCCTATAATTCACCCCTCCACTTT
CASSYQSSYNSPLHF
>TRBJ2-4|TRBV5-1|NA|NA
TGCGCCAGCAGTAGTTTATCAGGGGTAGGAAACATTCAGTACTTC
CASSSLSGVGNIQYF
>TRBJ2-5|TRBV6-8|NA|NA
TGTGCCAGCGATTCGGCGGTACAAGAGACCCAGTACTTC
CASDSAVQETQYF
>TRBJ1-6|TRBV23-1|TRBD1|few
TGCGCCAGCAGTCAATCGTGGACAGGTCTAAATTCACCCCTCCACTTT
CASSQSWTGLNSPLHF
>TRBJ2-5|TRBV28|NA|NA
TGTGCCAGCAGTCAAGGAGAGGGGCGTCGGATGGTAGGGGAGACCCAGTACTTC
CASSQGEGRRMVGETQYF
>TRBJ2-7|TRBV30|NA|once
TGTGCCTGGAGTTGGGACTCCGCGAAAGAGCAGTACTTC
CAWSWDSAKEQYF
>TRBJ1-3|TRBV10-3|TRBD1|NA
TGTGCCATCAGCCAGGGACAGATCTCTGGAAACACCATATATTTT
CAISQGQISGNTIYF
>TRBJ2-7|TRBV30|NA|few
TGTGCCTGGAGGGGGCTTGGGGAGCTTGGGGAGCAGTACTTC
CAWRGLGELGEQYF
>TRBJ2-1|TRBV5-1|TRBD1|NA
TGCGCCAGCAGACCCGGGACAGATTACAATGAGCAGTTCTTC
CASRPGTDYNEQFF
>TRBJ2-2|TRBV10-2|TRBD1|NA
TGCGCCAGCAAAGAGGACAGGGGGCTAACCGGGGAGCTGTTTTTT
CASKEDRGLTGELFF
>TRBJ2-7|TRBV7-5|NA|NA
TGTGCCAGCAGCTTCGGGCAGGGTCTGTACGAGCAGTACTTC
CASSFGQGLYEQYF
>TRBJ1-5|TRBV19|NA|NA
TGTGCCAGTAGTCCTCTGACAGCCTACCTGAATCAGCCCCAGCATTTT
CASSPLTAYLNQPQHF
>TRBJ1-4|TRBV5-1|NA|once
TGCGCCAGCAGCTTATCTGGGGGCTATGAAAAACTGTTTTTT
CASSLSGGYEKLFF
>TRBJ1-2|TRBV18|NA|NA
TGTGCCAGCTCACCCCCCGGACAGACCATCTATGGCTACACCTTC
CASSPPGQTIYGYTF
>TRBJ2-1|TRBV6-8|NA|NA
TGTGCCAGCAGTTACTCGGCAGGTCGGTCCGGTGAGCAGTTCTTC
CASSYSAGRSGEQFF
>TRBJ2-5|TRBV6-8|TRBD2|NA
TGTGCCAGCAGTTACACGGCGGGGGGGCCGTGGGAGACCCAGTACTTC
CASSYTAGGPWETQYF
>TRBJ2-1|TRBV5-1|TRBD2|NA
TGCGCCAGCAGCTTGATTCGGGAGGGGAATGAGCAGTTCTTC
CASSLIREGNEQFF
>TRBJ1-1|TRBV11-3|TRBD1|NA
TGTGCCAGCAGCCTATCGGGACAGGGGGTTGAAGCTTTCTTT
CASSLSGQGVEAFF
>TRBJ2-7|TRBV29-1|TRBD2|NA
TGCAGCGTTGAAGACCCCGGGACTAGCGGGGAAGACTACGAGCAGTACTTC
CSVEDPGTSGEDYEQYF
>TRBJ2-7|TRBV18|NA|NA
TGTGCCAGCTCACCGACTGAAACTAGAGCCGGCGAGCAGTACTTC
CASSPTETRAGEQYF
>TRBJ2-5|TRBV6-8|NA|NA
TGTGCCAGCACCTTAGGAGGGGAGGAGACCCAGTACTTC
CASTLGGEETQYF
>TRBJ1-3|TRBV19|NA|few
TGTGCCAGTAGGTCGGCGGGCTTCCTTCTCTCTGGAAACACCATATATTTT
CASRSAGFLLSGNTIYF
>TRBJ2-3|TRBV5-1|TRBD2|NA
TGCGCCAGCAGCCTGGGTCGGCTAGCGGGAGGAGGAGATACGCAGTATTTT
CASSLGRLAGGGDTQYF
>TRBJ2-7|TRBV4-1|NA|NA
TGCGCCAGCAGCCAAGACTCAGGGATAAGCGAGCAGTACTTC
CASSQDSGISEQYF
>TRBJ2-2|TRBV28|NA|few
TGTGCCAGCAGTTTCAACGCGGACACCGGGGAGCTGTTTTTT
CASSFNADTGELFF
>TRBJ1-3|TRBV19|NA|few
TGTGCCAGTAGTATCGCCGGGAACACCATATATTTT
CASSIAGNTIYF
>TRBJ2-5|TRBV19|NA|NA
TGTGCCAGTAGCCAATCGGAGGGGACCCAGTACTTC
CASSQSEGTQYF
>TRBJ2-1|TRBV12-5|NA|NA
TGTGCTAGTAGTCCCCGCGCGGGGCAGGTAGATGAGCAGTTCTTC
CASSPRAGQVDEQFF
>TRBJ2-2|TRBV23-1|TRBD2|few
TGCGCCAGCAGTCAAGGGGATAGCGGGAGGAGCACCGGGGAGCTGTTTTTT
CASSQGDSGRSTGELFF
>TRBJ1-4|TRBV5-1|NA|once
TGCGCCAGCAGCTTGGGCAGGGTCAACGGGATTGATGAAAAACTGTTTTTT
CASSLGRVNGIDEKLFF
>TRBJ1-1|TRBV18|NA|NA
TGTGCCAGCTCACCACCCTCTACGTCCAGGAACACTGAAGCTTTCTTT
CASSPPSTSRNTEAFF
>TRBJ2-1|TRBV18|NA|NA
TGTGCCAGCTCACCATGGCGGGTGAGCTCCTACAATGAGCAGTTCTTC
CASSPWRVSSYNEQFF
>TRBJ2-3|TRBV14|TRBD2|NA
TGTGCCAGCAGCCGATTAGCGGGAGGGATGGGTACGCAGTATTTT
CASSRLAGGMGTQYF
>TRBJ1-1|TRBV19|NA|NA
TGTGCCACGGAGGGGCTCACTGAAGCTTTCTTT
CATEGLTEAFF
>TRBJ1-2|TRBV28|TRBD1|NA
TGTGCCAGCAGGCAGGGGGGGTATGGCTACACCTTC
CASRQGGYGYTF
>TRBJ2-3|TRBV19|NA|NA
TGTGCCAGTAGTTGGGGCGGGGCGGGCACAGATACGCAGTATTTT
CASSWGGAGTDTQYF
>TRBJ2-7|TRBV29-1|TRBD2|NA
TGCAGCGTGGGGACTAGCGGATCCTACGAGCAGTACTTC
CSVGTSGSYEQYF
>TRBJ2-7|TRBV19|TRBD1|NA
TGTGCCACCGAGGGACAGACTTCCTACGAGCAGTACTTC
CATEGQTSYEQYF
>TRBJ2-3|TRBV19|NA|once
TGTGCCAGTAGTATGAGGGGCAGGGGCGTGGGGTCAGATACGCAGTATTTT
CASSMRGRGVGSDTQYF
>TRBJ2-3|TRBV10-1|TRBD2|NA
TGCGCCAGCAGTCCCGGGCTAGCGGTCGCAGATACGCAGTATTTT
CASSPGLAVADTQYF